The clone carrying this T cell receptor beta chain was counted a few times. The age range of participants was about 18 to 90 years, with residence in under 25 US areas. This sample was included in a study of blood T cell repertoires in COVID-19. About the study: T cells, B-cell-depleted T cells, or PBMCs provided the cDNA or gDNA that served as material.

In the original workflow: From reference gene primer amplification, estimates of nucleated cell counts were derived. Using immunoSEQ multiplex PCR, the repertoire was profiled, and TCRdb retains in-frame clones only, with some absent. V and J calls and clone size are those listed in that table; D and trimming were worked out from the DNA. Of about 410,000 clones in the sample, about 90% were seen once. The specimen sequenced was PBMCs or T cells enriched from blood (not recorded which). This receptor was obtained from a man aged 18-30 years who had recovered from COVID-19.

The CDR3 is CASIKFLGGQPQHF. Here the CDR3 DNA reads TGTGCCAGCATCAAGTTTTTGGGAGGACAGCCCCAGCATTTT. J is TRBJ1-5 and V is TRBV28; D gene ambiguous. Germline V gene lookup returns CDR1 MDHEN and CDR2 SYDVKM. V lost 7 bases, J lost 7 bases, and 17 bases lay in between. The CDR3 runs to 14 residues.